These 18 T cell receptor beta chains were sequenced from one sample in a study of blood T cell repertoires in COVID-19. Generated by immunoSEQ multiplex PCR, the TCRdb table keeps only in-frame clones and is missing some. The sample has roughly 35,000 clones, 75% to 90% seen once; the top ten hold around 2%. Sequenced sample: peripheral blood. The receptor source for this set is a man aged 45-60 years with active or convalescent COVID-19.

The J gene is TRBJ2-7, the V gene TRBV5-4; TRBD2 matches 7 bases. The V segment lost 0 bases and the J segment 0 bases; nucleotides outside the gene matches: 0. The length of the CDR3 is 14 residues. Germline assignment: CDR1 SGHNT and CDR2 YYREEE (reference sequence). The CDR3 reads CASSLGGSSYEQYF. The DNA of the CDR3 is TGTGCCAGCAGCTTGGGCGGGAGCTCCTACGAGCAGTACTTC.

This sequence joins TRBV18 and TRBJ1-1, with D perhaps TRBD1 (6 bases). Germline-derived CDR1 and CDR2 are KGHSH and LQKENI. The CDR3 spans 14 residues. The V end lost 3 bases, the J end lost 7 bases, and 15 bases lay between the germline ends. CDR3 in DNA: TGTGCCAGCTCACCTAGGGGGGGGTACCTTGAAGCTTTCTTT. This encodes CASSPRGGYLEAFF.

V usage is TRBV4-2 and J usage is TRBJ1-1, with D uncertain. CDR1 and CDR2 from the germline V gene are LGHNA and YNFKEQ. Trimming removed 0 bases at V and 4 bases at J, with 21 bases between. CDR3 size: 18 residues. The CDR3 region has the DNA TGTGCCAGCAGCCAAGAGTTGATGGCAGGCCTCCCGATCACTGAAGCTTTCTTT. Protein sequence: CASSQELMAGLPITEAFF.

The rearrangement links TRBV7-2 to TRBJ1-5; D possibly corresponds to TRBD1 (6 bases). CDR1 is SGHTA and CDR2 is FQGNSA in the germline V gene. V lost 0 bases, J lost 4 bases, and 13 bases lay in between. The CDR3 covers 16 residues. The CDR3 sequence is CASSLATDRRNQPQHF. The CDR3 region has the DNA TGTGCCAGCAGCTTAGCAACGGACAGACGAAATCAGCCCCAGCATTTT.

A remark on this clone: One junction end disagrees with the germline gene, perhaps due to a read error. This chain uses TRBV6-5 with TRBJ2-1; the D gene is possibly TRBD2 (6 bases). There are 15 residues in the CDR3. Germline lookup yields CDR1 MNHEY and CDR2 SVGAGI. The CDR3 region has the DNA TGTGCCAGCAGCTACTTCACGGGGGCCTACAATGAGCAGTTCTTC. It yields the protein CASSYFTGAYNEQFF.

The chain combines TRBV10-3 with TRBJ1-1; D is perhaps TRBD1 (5 bases). V lost 8 bases and J lost 1, with 8 bases in between. The CDR3 is made up of 12 amino acids. CDR1 is ENHRY, CDR2 SYGVKD, per germline. CDR3 in amino acids: CAIGTGNTEAFF. The CDR3 coding sequence is TGTGCCATCGGCACAGGGAACACTGAAGCTTTCTTT.

The chain is built from TRBV4-1 and TRBJ2-5; D is ambiguous. The V end was cut by 1 base, the J end by 4 bases, with 13 bases between. This CDR3 is 15 amino acids long. Germline CDR1 MGHRA, CDR2 YSYEKL. The CDR3 DNA reads as TGCGCCAGCAGCCAAGGGGTTGGGTCGGGAGAGACCCAGTACTTC. Translation: CASSQGVGSGETQYF.

The chain joins TRBV9 to TRBJ2-7, with 10 bases lining up with TRBD2. Germline CDR1 is SGDLS and CDR2 is YYNGEE. V shed 3 bases, J shed 7 bases, and the junction held 10 bases outside the gene matches. This CDR3 region has 15 residues. CDR3 DNA sequence: TGTGCCAGCAGCGGGGCTAGCGGGAGTTTGCGGGAGCAGTACTTC. This translates into CASSGASGSLREQYF.

J is TRBJ2-3 and V is TRBV11-2; D possibly corresponds to TRBD2 (7 bases). V lost 5 bases and J 5 bases, leaving 17 bases between the germline ends. The CDR3 has 15 amino acids. Germline V gene sequence: CDR1 SGHAT, CDR2 FQNNGV. The CDR3 reads CASSPPGRGGDTQYF. CDR3 coding DNA: TGTGCCAGCAGCCCACCAGGGAGGGGGGGAGATACGCAGTATTTT.

The chain has TRBV6-2 or TRBV6-3 and TRBJ2-5; possibly TRBD1 for D (6 bases). Germline CDR1 MNHEY, CDR2 SVGEGT. V shed 6 bases and J shed 5 bases, with 19 bases lying between them. The CDR3 is made up of 15 amino acids. The CDR3 sequence: CASSRTANRGETQYF. The CDR3 coding sequence is TGTGCCAGCAGCCGGACAGCTAATCGTGGGGAGACCCAGTACTTC.

CDR3 bases: TGTGCCAACCAGGGACTGTTTTTT. Protein sequence: CANQGLFF. The chain couples TRBV21-1 to TRBJ1-4; the table's D call of TRBD1 was not tested on the DNA. TRBV21-1 is annotated as a pseudogene. This CDR3 has 8 amino acids.

The V gene is TRBV27, the J gene TRBJ2-2; D remains ambiguous. This CDR3 has 14 amino acids. V was pared by 2 bases and J by 6 bases, with 10 bases between. Germline CDR1 MNHEY, CDR2 SMNVEV (reference sequence). CDR3 coding DNA: TGTGCCAGCAGTTTAGACCGGGTGGCCGGGGAGCTGTTTTTT. Amino acids: CASSLDRVAGELFF.

The J gene is TRBJ2-3, the V gene TRBV4-2; tentatively, D is TRBD2 (5 bases). V was cut by 1 base and J by 6 bases, with 8 bases left in between. The CDR3 spans 13 residues. Germline V lookup: CDR1 LGHNA, CDR2 YNFKEQ. This CDR3 reads CASSQVPGDTQYF. CDR3 bases: TGTGCCAGCAGCCAAGTGCCGGGGGATACGCAGTATTTT.

This clone appeared a few times. The gene calls are TRBV2 and TRBJ2-7, with 7 bases that match TRBD1. Germline-derived CDR1 and CDR2 are SNHLY and FYNNEI. The CDR3 loop spans 14 amino acids. V lost 4 bases and J lost 6; bases outside the gene matches: 9. CDR3 sequence: CASSVGQRGVEQYF. CDR3 coding DNA: TGTGCCAGCAGTGTGGGACAGAGGGGTGTCGAGCAGTACTTC.

This clone appeared a few times. The chain joins TRBV7-9 to TRBJ2-3; 7 positions agree with TRBD2. V trimming: 1 base; J trimming: 2 bases; junction bases outside the gene matches: 3. The CDR3 runs 15 residues. Germline lookup yields CDR1 SEHNR and CDR2 FQNEAQ (reference sequence). The CDR3 here is CASSLELAPTDTQYF. CDR3 coding DNA: TGTGCCAGCAGCTTAGAACTAGCGCCCACAGATACGCAGTATTTT. The variable domain in full, completed from reference TRBV7-9 and TRBJ2-3, reads DTGVSQNPRHKITKRGQNVTFRCDPISEHNRLYWYRQTLGQGPEFLTYFQNEAQLEKSRLLSDRFSAERPKGSFSTLEIQRTEQGDSAMYLCASSLELAPTDTQYFGPGTRLTVL.

This chain joins TRBV4-3 and TRBJ2-1, with D uncertain. The CDR3 contains 13 residues. V was trimmed by 0 bases and J by 6 bases, leaving 6 bases between them. Per germline, CDR1 LGHNA and CDR2 YSLEER. CDR3 DNA sequence: TGCGCCAGCAGCCAAGAGGCTGCCAATGAGCAGTTCTTC. Its translation: CASSQEAANEQFF.

Only one count was recorded for this clone. This chain uses TRBV19 with TRBJ2-2; 9 bases are shared with TRBD2. With V trimmed by 1 base and J by 1 base, 4 bases remained unmatched. The CDR3 runs to 17 residues. The V gene's germline CDR1 is LNHDA and CDR2 SQIVND (reference sequence). The CDR3 is CASSIGAGGWNTGELFF. For the CDR3, the DNA is TGTGCCAGTAGTATAGGTGCGGGAGGGTGGAACACCGGGGAGCTGTTTTTT.

The rearrangement links TRBV20-1 to TRBJ2-5; D is perhaps TRBD1 (6 bases). Germline CDR1 is DFQATT and CDR2 is SNEGSKA (reference sequence). Between the trimmed V and J ends, which lost 3 bases and 5 bases, there was a span of 16 bases. This CDR3 region has 14 residues. The chain's CDR3 is CSASEQGDWETQYF. CDR3 sequence (DNA): TGCAGTGCTAGTGAACAGGGTGATTGGGAGACCCAGTACTTC.